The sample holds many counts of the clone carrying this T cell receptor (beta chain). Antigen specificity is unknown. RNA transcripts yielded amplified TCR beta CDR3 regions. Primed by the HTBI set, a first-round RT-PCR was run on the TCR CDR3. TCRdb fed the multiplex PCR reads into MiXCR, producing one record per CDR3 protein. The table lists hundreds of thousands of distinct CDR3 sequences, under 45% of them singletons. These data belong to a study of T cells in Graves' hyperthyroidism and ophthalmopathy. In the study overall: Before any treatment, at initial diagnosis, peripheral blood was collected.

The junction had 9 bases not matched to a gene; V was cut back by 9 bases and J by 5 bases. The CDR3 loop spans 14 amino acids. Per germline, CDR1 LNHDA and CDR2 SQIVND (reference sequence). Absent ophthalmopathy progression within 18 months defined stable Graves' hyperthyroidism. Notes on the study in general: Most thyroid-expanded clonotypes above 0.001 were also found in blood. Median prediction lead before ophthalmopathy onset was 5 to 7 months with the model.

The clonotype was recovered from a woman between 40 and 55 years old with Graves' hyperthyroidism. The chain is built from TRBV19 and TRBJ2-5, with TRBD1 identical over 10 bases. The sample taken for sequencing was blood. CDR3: CASSVGQGRETQYF. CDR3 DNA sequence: TGTGCCAGCAGTGTGGGACAGGGGCGGGAGACCCAGTACTTC.